This T cell receptor (beta chain) was sequenced during a study of blood T cells in healthy people across ages. Overall study findings and caveats: Naive and antigen-experienced cells could not be conclusively compared, given unsorted PBMCs.

Alongside a J-beta primer mix, a sample-barcoded 5' primer served in a second PCR lasting 7 to 11 cycles. Every single cDNA molecule received a tag from a template-switch adaptor with 12 random nucleotides. TCRdb itself ran the 5' RACE reads through MiXCR, one entry per CDR3 protein. The sample includes about 1.8 million distinct CDR3 sequences, about 50% of them seen just once. This clonotype has more than one count but fewer than ten. What it binds is not known. This TCR derives from a middle-aged woman in good health. Sequenced input: blood.

CDR3 sequence reads: CASSQDLSDRVHGYTF. CDR3 coding DNA: TGCGCCAGCAGCCAAGATCTCTCTGACAGGGTCCATGGCTACACCTTC. The V call is TRBV4-1, the J call TRBJ1-2; 7 nucleotides agree with TRBD1. The CDR3 contains 16 residues. Germline lookup yields CDR1 MGHRA and CDR2 YSYEKL. V was clipped by 0 bases and J by 6 bases; unmatched bases: 10.